The sequence of this T cell receptor (beta chain) was determined in a study of T cells in Graves' hyperthyroidism and ophthalmopathy. This clonotype was detected many times. The investigators amplified TCR beta CDR3 regions from RNA transcripts. Initially, a first-round RT-PCR of the TCR CDR3 employed the HTBI primer set. TCRdb called the multiplex PCR reads again in MiXCR, with one record for every CDR3 protein. Of almost 250,000 distinct CDR3 sequences in the sample, almost 25% are singletons; the top ten hold 30% to 40%. CDR3 length equals 15 residues. Trimming removed 3 bases from V and 5 bases from J, with 16 bases in between. CDR1 is MNHNS and CDR2 is SASEGT in the germline V gene.

The receptor comes from a woman aged 40 to 49 with Graves' ophthalmopathy. V and J are TRBV6-1 and TRBJ2-5; possible D gene TRBD1, 5 bases. Sample: blood. CDR3 amino acids: CASSDAGNLGETQYF. CDR3 nucleotides: TGTGCCAGCAGTGACGCAGGGAATTTAGGGGAGACCCAGTACTTC.